These T cell receptor beta chains were read from a single sample in a study of blood T cells in healthy people across ages. TCRdb itself ran the 5' RACE reads through MiXCR, one entry per CDR3 protein. The profile shows about 1 million distinct CDR3 sequences, around 45% of them singletons. Material: blood. These receptors all stem from a woman in her fifties or sixties in good health. Each CDR3 is given without its conserved first and last residue.

V	J	CDR3
TRBV4-1	TRBJ2-1	ASSQPGLAANEQF
TRBV29-1	TRBJ2-5	SVAGTAGANQETQY
TRBV7-9	TRBJ2-1	ASSLDLTSSYNEQF
TRBV28	TRBJ2-1	ASSSQTSGGVNEQF
TRBV12-3/TRBV12-4	NA	ASKIRAGGGVGQETQY
TRBV7-7	TRBJ2-7	ASSPKPGRGEQY
TRBV12-5	TRBJ2-1	ASGLGQNEQF
TRBV29-1	TRBJ2-1	SVLPSGSYNEQF
TRBV4-1	TRBJ2-7	ASSRGGFYEQY
TRBV11-2	TRBJ2-3	ASSAQSGRTDTQY
TRBV30	TRBJ2-7	AWRRTGGPYEQY
TRBV5-1	TRBJ2-1	ASSDAATAGGHNEQF
TRBV27	TRBJ2-5	ASSLAGRGQETQY
TRBV5-1	TRBJ2-2	ASSLGATGELF
TRBV20-1	TRBJ2-1	SATLTSGRHNEQF
TRBV4-1	TRBJ2-1	ASSQGRGFSYNEQF
TRBV5-6	TRBJ2-3	ASSPMGQAGDRVTQY
TRBV20-1	TRBJ2-1	SARDLVDRANEQF
TRBV5-1	TRBJ2-5	ASSLGQGDGETQY
TRBV29-1	TRBJ2-7	SVVQGASGRKRYNEQY
TRBV20-1	TRBJ2-3	SAYRRTDTQY
TRBV6-1	TRBJ2-3	ASSESGTGADTQY